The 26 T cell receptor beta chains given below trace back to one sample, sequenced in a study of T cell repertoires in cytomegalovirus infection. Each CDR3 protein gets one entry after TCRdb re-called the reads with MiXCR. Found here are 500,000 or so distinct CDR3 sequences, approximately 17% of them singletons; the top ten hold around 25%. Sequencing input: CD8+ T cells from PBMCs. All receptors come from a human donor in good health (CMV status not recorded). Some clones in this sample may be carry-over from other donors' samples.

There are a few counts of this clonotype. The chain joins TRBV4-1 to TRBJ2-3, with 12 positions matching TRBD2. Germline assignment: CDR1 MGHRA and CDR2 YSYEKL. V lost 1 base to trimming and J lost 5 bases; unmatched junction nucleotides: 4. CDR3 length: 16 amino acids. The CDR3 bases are TGCGCCAGCAGCCAAGGAGGACTAGCGGGAAGAGATACGCAGTATTTT. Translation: CASSQGGLAGRDTQYF.

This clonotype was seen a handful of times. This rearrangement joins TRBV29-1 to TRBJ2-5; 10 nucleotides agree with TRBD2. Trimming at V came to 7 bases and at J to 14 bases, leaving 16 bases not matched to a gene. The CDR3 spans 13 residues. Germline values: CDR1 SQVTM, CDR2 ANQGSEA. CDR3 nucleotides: TGCAGCGCCGTCACCCTCCTAGCGGGGGCACCTTACTTC. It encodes CSAVTLLAGAPYF.

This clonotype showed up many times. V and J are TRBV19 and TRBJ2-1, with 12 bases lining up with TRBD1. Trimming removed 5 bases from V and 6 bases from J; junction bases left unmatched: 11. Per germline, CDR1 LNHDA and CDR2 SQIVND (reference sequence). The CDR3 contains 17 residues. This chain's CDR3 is CASSLSWDRGQGNEQFF. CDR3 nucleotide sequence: TGTGCCAGTAGTCTCTCCTGGGACAGGGGGCAAGGCAATGAGCAGTTCTTC. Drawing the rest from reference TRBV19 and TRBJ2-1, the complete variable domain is DGGITQSPKYLFRKEGQNVTLSCEQNLNHDAMYWYRQDPGQGLRLIYYSQIVNDFQKGDIAEGYSVSREKKESFPLTVTSAQKNPTAFYLCASSLSWDRGQGNEQFFGPGTRLTVL.

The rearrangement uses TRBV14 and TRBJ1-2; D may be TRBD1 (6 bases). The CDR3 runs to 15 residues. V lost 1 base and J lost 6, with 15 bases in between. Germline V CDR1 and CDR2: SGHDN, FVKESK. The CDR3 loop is CASSQVGAGANGYTF. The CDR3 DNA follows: TGTGCCAGCAGCCAAGTGGGGGCAGGGGCGAATGGCTACACCTTC.

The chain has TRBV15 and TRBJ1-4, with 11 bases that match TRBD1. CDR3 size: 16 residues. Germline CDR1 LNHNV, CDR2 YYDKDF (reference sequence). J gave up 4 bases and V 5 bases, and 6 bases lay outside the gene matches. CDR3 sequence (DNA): TGTGCCACCAGCTGGACAGGGGGCGGAGGTAATGAAAAACTGTTTTTT. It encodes CATSWTGGGGNEKLFF.

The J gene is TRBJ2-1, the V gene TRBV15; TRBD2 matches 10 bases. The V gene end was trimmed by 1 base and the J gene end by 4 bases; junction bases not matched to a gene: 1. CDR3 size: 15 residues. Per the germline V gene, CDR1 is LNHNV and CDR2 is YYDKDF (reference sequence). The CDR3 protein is CATSRASGSYNEQFF. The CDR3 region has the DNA TGTGCCACCAGCAGAGCTAGCGGGAGTTACAATGAGCAGTTCTTC.

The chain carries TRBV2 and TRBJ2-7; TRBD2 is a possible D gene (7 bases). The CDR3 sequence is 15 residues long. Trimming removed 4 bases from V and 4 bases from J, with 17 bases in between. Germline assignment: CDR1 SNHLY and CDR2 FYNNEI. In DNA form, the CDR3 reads TGTGCCAGCAGTGCTGGTTGGGGGGGGCGGTACGAGCAGTACTTC. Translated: CASSAGWGGRYEQYF.

CDR3 amino acids: CASSPGGRAGANVLTF. CDR3 in DNA: TGTGCCAGCAGCCCAGGAGGCAGAGCCGGGGCCAACGTCCTGACTTTC. This chain connects TRBV14 to TRBJ2-6, with a weak D call TRBD2 (5 bases). V was shortened by 4 bases and J by 4 bases, with 14 bases between the two germline ends. Germline values: CDR1 SGHDN, CDR2 FVKESK. The CDR3 consists of 16 residues. The whole variable domain, filled in from reference TRBV14 and TRBJ2-6, reads EAGVTQFPSHSVIEKGQTVTLRCDPISGHDNLYWYRRVMGKEIKFLLHFVKESKQDESGMPNNRFLAERTGGTYSTLKVQPAELEDSGVYFCASSPGGRAGANVLTFGAGSRLTVL.

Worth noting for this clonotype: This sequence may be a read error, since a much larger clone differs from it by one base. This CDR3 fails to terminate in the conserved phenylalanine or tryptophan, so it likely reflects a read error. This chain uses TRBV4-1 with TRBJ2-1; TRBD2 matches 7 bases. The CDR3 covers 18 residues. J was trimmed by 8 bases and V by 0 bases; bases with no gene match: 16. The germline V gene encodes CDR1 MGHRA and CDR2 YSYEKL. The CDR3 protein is CASSQDFMGEGLGDEQFL. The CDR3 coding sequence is TGCGCCAGCAGCCAAGATTTTATGGGGGAGGGCCTGGGGGATGAGCAGTTCTTA.

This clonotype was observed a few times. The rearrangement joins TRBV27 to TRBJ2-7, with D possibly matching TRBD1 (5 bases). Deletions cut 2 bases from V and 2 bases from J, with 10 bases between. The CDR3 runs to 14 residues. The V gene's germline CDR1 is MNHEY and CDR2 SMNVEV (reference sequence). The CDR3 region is CASSLNGATYEQYF. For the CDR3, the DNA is TGTGCCAGCAGTTTAAATGGGGCAACCTACGAGCAGTACTTC.

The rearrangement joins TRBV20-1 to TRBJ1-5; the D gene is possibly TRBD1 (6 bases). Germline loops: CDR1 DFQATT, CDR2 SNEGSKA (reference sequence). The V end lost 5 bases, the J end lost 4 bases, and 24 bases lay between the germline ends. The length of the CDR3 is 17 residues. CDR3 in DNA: TGCAGTGCTGTTATTCGGGACATAGGGAGTGTAAATCAGCCCCAGCATTTT. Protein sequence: CSAVIRDIGSVNQPQHF.

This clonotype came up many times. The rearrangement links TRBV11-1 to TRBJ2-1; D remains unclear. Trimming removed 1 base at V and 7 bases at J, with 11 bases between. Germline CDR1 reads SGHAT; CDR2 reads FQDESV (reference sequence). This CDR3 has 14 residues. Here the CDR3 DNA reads TGTGCCAGCAGCTTAGTGGCCCGGCGGAATGAGCAGTTCTTC. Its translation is CASSLVARRNEQFF.

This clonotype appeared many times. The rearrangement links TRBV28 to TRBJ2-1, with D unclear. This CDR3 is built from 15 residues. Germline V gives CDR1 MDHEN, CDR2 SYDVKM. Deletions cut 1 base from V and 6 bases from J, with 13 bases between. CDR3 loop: CASSLLRPRFNEQFF. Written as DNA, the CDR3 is TGTGCCAGCAGTTTATTACGTCCAAGGTTCAATGAGCAGTTCTTC.

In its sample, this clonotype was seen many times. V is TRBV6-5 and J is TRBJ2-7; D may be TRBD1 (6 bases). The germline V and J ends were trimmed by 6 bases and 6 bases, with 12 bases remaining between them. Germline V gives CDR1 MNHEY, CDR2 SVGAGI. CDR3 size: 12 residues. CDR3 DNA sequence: TGTGCCAGCAGCATCAGGGGTGGCGAGCAGTACTTC. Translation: CASSIRGGEQYF.

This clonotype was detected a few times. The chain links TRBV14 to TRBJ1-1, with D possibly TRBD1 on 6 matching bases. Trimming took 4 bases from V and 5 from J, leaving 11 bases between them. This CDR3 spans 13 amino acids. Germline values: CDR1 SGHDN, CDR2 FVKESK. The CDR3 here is CASSRGRKTEAFF. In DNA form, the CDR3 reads TGTGCCAGCAGCCGGGGGCGAAAAACTGAAGCTTTCTTT. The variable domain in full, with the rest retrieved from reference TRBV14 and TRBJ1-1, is EAGVTQFPSHSVIEKGQTVTLRCDPISGHDNLYWYRRVMGKEIKFLLHFVKESKQDESGMPNNRFLAERTGGTYSTLKVQPAELEDSGVYFCASSRGRKTEAFFGQGTRLTVV.

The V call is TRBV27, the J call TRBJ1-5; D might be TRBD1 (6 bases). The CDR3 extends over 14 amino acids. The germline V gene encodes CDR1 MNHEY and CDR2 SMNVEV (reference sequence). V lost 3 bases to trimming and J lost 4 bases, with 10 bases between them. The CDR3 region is CASSFRQDNQPQHF. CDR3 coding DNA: TGTGCCAGCAGTTTTCGACAGGATAATCAGCCCCAGCATTTT.

In DNA, the CDR3 is TGTGCCAGCAGTCAGGGGACCAGGGGTCCGTACAATCAGCCCCAGCATTTT. Its translation: CASSQGTRGPYNQPQHF. The chain has TRBV12-3 or TRBV12-4 and TRBJ1-5, with TRBD1 as a possible D gene (6 bases). The CDR3 length is 17 residues. V was clipped by 5 bases and J by 3 bases, with 20 bases between them.

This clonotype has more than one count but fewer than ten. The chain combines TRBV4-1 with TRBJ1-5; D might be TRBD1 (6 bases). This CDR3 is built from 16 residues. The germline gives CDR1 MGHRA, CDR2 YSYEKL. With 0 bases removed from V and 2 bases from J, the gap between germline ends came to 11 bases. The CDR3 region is CASSQDRGRGNQPQHF. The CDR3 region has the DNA TGCGCCAGCAGCCAAGACAGGGGTCGGGGCAATCAGCCCCAGCATTTT.

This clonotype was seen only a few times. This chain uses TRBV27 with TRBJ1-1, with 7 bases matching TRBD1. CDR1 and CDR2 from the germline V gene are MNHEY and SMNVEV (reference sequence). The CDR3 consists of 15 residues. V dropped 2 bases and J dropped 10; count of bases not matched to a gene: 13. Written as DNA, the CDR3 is TGTGCCAGCAGTTTACGGGGGGACAGACGCGGAGGAGCTTTCTTT. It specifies CASSLRGDRRGGAFF.

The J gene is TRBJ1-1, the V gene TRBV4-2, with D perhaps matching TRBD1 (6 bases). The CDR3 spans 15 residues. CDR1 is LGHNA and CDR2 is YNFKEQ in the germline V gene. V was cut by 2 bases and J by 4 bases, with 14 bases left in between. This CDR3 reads CASSQYLRGGTEAFF. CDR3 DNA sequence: TGTGCCAGCAGCCAATACCTCAGGGGCGGCACTGAAGCTTTCTTT.

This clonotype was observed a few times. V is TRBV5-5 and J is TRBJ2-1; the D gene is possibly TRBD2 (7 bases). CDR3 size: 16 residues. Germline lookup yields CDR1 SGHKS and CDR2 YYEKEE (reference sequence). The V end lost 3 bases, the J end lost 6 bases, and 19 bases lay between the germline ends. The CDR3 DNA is TGTGCCAGCAGCTACGGGGGGCGGCAATTGACCAATGAGCAGTTCTTC. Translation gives CASSYGGRQLTNEQFF.

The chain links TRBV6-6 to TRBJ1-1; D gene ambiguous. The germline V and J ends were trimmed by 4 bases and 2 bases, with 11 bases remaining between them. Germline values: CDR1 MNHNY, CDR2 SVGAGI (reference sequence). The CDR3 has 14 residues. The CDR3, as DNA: TGTGCCAGCAGTTCCCTGGGGTTCAACACTGAAGCTTTCTTT. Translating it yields CASSSLGFNTEAFF.

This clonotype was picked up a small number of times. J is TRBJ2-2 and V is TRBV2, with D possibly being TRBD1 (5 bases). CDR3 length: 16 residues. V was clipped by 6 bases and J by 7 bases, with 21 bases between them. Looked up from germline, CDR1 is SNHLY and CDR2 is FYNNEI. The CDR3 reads CASRRIVGAWGGELFF. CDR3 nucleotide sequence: TGTGCCAGCAGACGAATTGTAGGGGCCTGGGGCGGGGAGCTGTTTTTT.

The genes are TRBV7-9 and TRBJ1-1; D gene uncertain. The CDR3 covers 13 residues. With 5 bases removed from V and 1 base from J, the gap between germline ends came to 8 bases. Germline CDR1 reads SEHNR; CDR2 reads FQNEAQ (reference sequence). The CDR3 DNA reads TGTGCCAGCAGCGCCCCGAAGAACACTGAAGCTTTCTTT. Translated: CASSAPKNTEAFF.

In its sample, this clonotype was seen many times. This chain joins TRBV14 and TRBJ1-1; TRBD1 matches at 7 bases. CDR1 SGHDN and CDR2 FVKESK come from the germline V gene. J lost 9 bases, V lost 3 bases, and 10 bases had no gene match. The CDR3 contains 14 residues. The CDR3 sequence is CASSQADRVSKAFF. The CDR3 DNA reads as TGTGCCAGCAGCCAGGCAGACAGGGTTTCTAAAGCTTTCTTT.

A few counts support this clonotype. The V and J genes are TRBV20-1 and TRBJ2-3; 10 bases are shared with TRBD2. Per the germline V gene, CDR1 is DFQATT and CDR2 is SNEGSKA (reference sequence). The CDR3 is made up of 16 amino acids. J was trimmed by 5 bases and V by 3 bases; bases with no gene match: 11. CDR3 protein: CSASWLAGVPEDTQYF. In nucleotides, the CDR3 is TGCAGTGCTAGTTGGCTAGCGGGAGTCCCTGAAGATACGCAGTATTTT.